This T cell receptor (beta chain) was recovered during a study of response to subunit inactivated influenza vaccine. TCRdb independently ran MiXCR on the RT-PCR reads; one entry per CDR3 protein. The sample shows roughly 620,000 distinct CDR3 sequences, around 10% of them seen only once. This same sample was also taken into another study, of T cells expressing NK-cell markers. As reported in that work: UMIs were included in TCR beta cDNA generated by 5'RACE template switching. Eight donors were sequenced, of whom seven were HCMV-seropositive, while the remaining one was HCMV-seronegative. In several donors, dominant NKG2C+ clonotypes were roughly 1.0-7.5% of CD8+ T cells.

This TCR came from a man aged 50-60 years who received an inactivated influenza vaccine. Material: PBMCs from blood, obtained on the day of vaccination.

CDR3 DNA sequence: TGTGCCTGGAGGACAGCAAGGACCGGGGAGCTGTTTTTT. It translates to CAWRTARTGELFF. V is TRBV30 and J is TRBJ2-2; D may be TRBD1 (5 bases). The germline V and J ends were trimmed by 3 bases and 5 bases, with 10 bases remaining between them. The CDR3 covers 13 residues. CDR1 is GTSNPN and CDR2 is SVGIG in the germline V gene (reference sequence).